Shown below are 18 T cell receptor beta chains from a single sample sequenced in a study of blood T cells in healthy people across ages. PCR was performed a second time for roughly 7 to 11 cycles using a sample-barcoded 5' primer and a J-beta primer mix. One entry per CDR3 protein results from TCRdb running MiXCR on the 5' RACE reads. Here the sample spans approximately 820,000 distinct CDR3 sequences, 44% being singletons. The sample comprised blood. These receptors were taken from a man in his 60s in good health.

The chain has TRBV7-6 and TRBJ2-1; D may match TRBD1 or TRBD2 (5 bases each). CDR3 length equals 13 residues. Germline lookup yields CDR1 SGHVS and CDR2 FNYEAQ. Between the trimmed V and J ends, which lost 1 base and 11 bases, there was a span of 12 bases. The CDR3, as DNA: TGTGCCAGCAGCTTAGGGGGGAACCCTAAGCAGTTCTTC. Translating it yields CASSLGGNPKQFF.

The J gene is TRBJ2-1, the V gene TRBV3-1, with a possible D match to TRBD2 (6 bases). The germline CDR1 and CDR2 sequences are LGHDT and YNNKEL (reference sequence). The ends were cut back, 4 bases at V and 0 bases at J, with 13 bases in the middle. The CDR3 extends over 16 amino acids. The CDR3 loop reads CASSPLDGSSYNEQFF. CDR3 DNA: TGTGCCAGCAGCCCCCTGGACGGGAGCTCCTACAATGAGCAGTTCTTC.

The chain employs TRBV30 and TRBJ2-2; D is uncertain. V was pared by 4 bases and J by 5 bases, with 11 bases between. Germline CDR1 and CDR2: GTSNPN and SVGIG (reference sequence). The CDR3 consists of 13 residues. DNA for the CDR3: TGTGCCTGGAAACAAAGGGTAACCGGGGAGCTGTTTTTT. Its translation: CAWKQRVTGELFF.

The V and J genes are TRBV5-4 and TRBJ2-1; TRBD2 might be the D (7 bases). The CDR3 has 15 amino acids. Germline CDR1 is SGHNT and CDR2 is YYREEE (reference sequence). Trimming took off 4 bases at V and 3 bases at J, with 14 bases between the two ends. DNA of the CDR3: TGTGCCAGCAGCCCCCGCGGGGGCGGCTACAATGAGCAGTTCTTC. Protein: CASSPRGGGYNEQFF.

J is TRBJ2-5 and V is TRBV12-3 or TRBV12-4; 7 nucleotides line up with TRBD1. This CDR3 has 16 amino acids. Unmatched junction bases numbered 11, after V lost 2 bases and J lost 5 bases. CDR3 in DNA: TGTGCCAGCAGTTTAACGTGGAAGGGGGCCAGTGAGACCCAGTACTTC. Translated, it gives CASSLTWKGASETQYF.

The genes are TRBV14 and TRBJ2-7; the D is unclear. Germline V gives CDR1 SGHDN, CDR2 FVKESK. This CDR3 comprises 14 residues. Trimming removed 3 bases at V and 3 bases at J, with 12 bases between. The CDR3 sequence is CASSHKLSGYEQYF. The CDR3 DNA reads as TGTGCCAGCAGCCACAAACTCTCCGGCTACGAGCAGTACTTC.

The rearrangement uses TRBV6-2 or TRBV6-3 and TRBJ2-5; D may be TRBD1 or TRBD2 (5 bases each). The end of the DNA fits TRBJ2-7 better, so the J call may be wrong. Germline values: CDR1 MNHEY, CDR2 SVGEGT. The CDR3 totals 15 residues. The CDR3 is CASSTRSGPTYEQYF. The CDR3 bases are TGTGCCAGCAGTACCAGGTCGGGGCCGACCTACGAGCAGTACTTC.

In its sample, this clonotype was seen a few times. The gene calls are TRBV27 and TRBJ1-4; D might be TRBD1 (6 bases). The CDR3 length is 16 residues. The V gene lost 6 bases and the J gene lost 0 bases, with 14 bases spanning the gap. Germline V gene sequence: CDR1 MNHEY, CDR2 SMNVEV (reference sequence). CDR3: CASSSDRSTTNEKLFF. DNA for the CDR3: TGTGCCAGCAGCTCGGACAGATCCACAACTAATGAAAAACTGTTTTTT.

There are many counts of this clonotype. The genes are TRBV4-3 and TRBJ2-7; TRBD1 or TRBD2 may be the D gene (5 bases each). The length of the CDR3 is 13 residues. Trimming removed 0 bases from V and 6 bases from J, with 9 bases in between. Germline CDR1 LGHNA, CDR2 YSLEER. The CDR3 is CASSQDRGREQYF. The CDR3 nucleotides read TGCGCCAGCAGCCAAGATCGGGGCCGCGAGCAGTACTTC.

The chain uses TRBV12-3 or TRBV12-4 and TRBJ2-5, with 10 bases matching TRBD2. The CDR3 consists of 17 residues. The J segment lost 2 bases and the V segment lost 5 bases, leaving 11 bases of the junction unmatched. CDR3 sequence reads: CASSRFSSGGTQETQYF. CDR3 nucleotides: TGTGCCAGCAGTCGGTTTTCTAGCGGGGGCACTCAAGAGACCCAGTACTTC.

This clonotype was observed a single time. The chain joins TRBV5-1 to TRBJ2-5, with D unresolved. The germline CDR1 and CDR2 sequences are SGHRS and YFSETQ. The CDR3 totals 12 residues. Trimming removed 4 bases from V and 6 bases from J, with 10 bases in between. CDR3 in amino acids: CASSQLGKTQYF. DNA for the CDR3: TGCGCCAGCAGCCAACTTGGGAAGACCCAGTACTTC.

Points on this clonotype: The CDR3 ends on some other residue instead of the conserved phenylalanine or tryptophan, so this is likely a read error. The rearrangement joins TRBV20-1 to TRBJ2-7; unclear D gene. The DNA end is a closer match to TRBJ2-5, so the J assignment may be wrong. This CDR3 is 12 amino acids long. Germline CDR1 is DFQATT and CDR2 is SNEGSKA (reference sequence). CDR3 in amino acids: CSASDQWATQYY. The CDR3 DNA reads as TGCAGTGCTAGTGACCAGTGGGCGACCCAGTACTAC.

The sample holds a few counts of this clonotype. This chain uses TRBV20-1 with TRBJ1-1, with 8 nucleotides matching TRBD1. The CDR3 length is 14 residues. Germline-derived CDR1 and CDR2 are DFQATT and SNEGSKA (reference sequence). The trim removed 6 bases at V and 6 bases at J, leaving 12 bases unmatched. CDR3 in amino acids: CSARFTGGRAEAFF. Here the CDR3 DNA reads TGCAGTGCCCGTTTTACAGGGGGGAGGGCTGAAGCTTTCTTT.

This clonotype has a handful of counts. The chain carries TRBV28 and TRBJ2-7; 13 bases are shared with TRBD2. This CDR3 is built from 16 residues. Germline V CDR1 and CDR2: MDHEN, SYDVKM. J lost 4 bases, V lost 5 bases, and 8 bases had no gene match. Here the CDR3 reads CASSPTTSGGTYEQYF. CDR3 nucleotide sequence: TGTGCCAGCAGTCCGACGACTAGCGGGGGGACGTACGAGCAGTACTTC.

A remark on this clonotype: A read error may be the cause here, since a much bigger clone is one base away. The chain carries TRBV10-3 and TRBJ1-2; 10 bases are shared with TRBD1. V dropped 2 bases and J dropped 9; count of bases not matched to a gene: 9. The length of the CDR3 is 15 residues. CDR1 and CDR2 (germline): ENHRY, SYGVKD. The DNA of the CDR3 is TGTGCCATCAGTGAGGCGGGGTTGACAGGGGGCAGCTACACCTTC. It codes for CAISEAGLTGGSYTF.

This chain links TRBV7-9 with TRBJ1-2, with D possibly TRBD1 on 5 matching bases. This CDR3 is 15 amino acids long. V was shortened by 4 bases and J by 6 bases, with 18 bases between the two germline ends. CDR1 is SEHNR and CDR2 is FQNEAQ in the germline V gene (reference sequence). The DNA for the CDR3 is TGTGCCAGCAGCTACCTCGGCGGGGCCACGAATGGCTACACCTTC. Its protein is CASSYLGGATNGYTF.

CDR3 sequence: CASSYGGQTQYF. In DNA form, the CDR3 reads TGTGCCAGCAGTTACGGGGGACAGACCCAGTACTTC. This rearrangement joins TRBV6-2 or TRBV6-3 to TRBJ2-5; D possibly matches TRBD1 or TRBD2 (5 bases each). This CDR3 spans 12 amino acids. CDR1 and CDR2 from the germline V gene are MNHEY and SVGEGT. Between the trimmed V and J ends, which lost 2 bases and 6 bases, there was a span of 7 bases.

A single count supports this clonotype. This sequence joins TRBV27 and TRBJ2-7; possible D gene TRBD1, 5 bases. The CDR3 loop spans 14 amino acids. CDR1 and CDR2 (germline): MNHEY, SMNVEV (reference sequence). Trimming cost V 3 bases and J 7 bases, with 16 bases left between them. DNA for the CDR3: TGTGCCAGCAGTTTCGGGCCCGGACACAATGAGCAGTACTTC. It yields the protein CASSFGPGHNEQYF.